This T cell receptor (beta chain) comes out of a study of blood T cell repertoires in COVID-19. The protocol was immunoSEQ multiplex PCR, while the TCRdb copy is restricted to in-frame clones and leaves out a portion. The table has approximately 35,000 clones, around 84% seen once; the top ten hold about 14%. Per the germline V gene, CDR1 is LNHDA and CDR2 is SQIVND (reference sequence). The length of the CDR3 is 18 residues. The V gene lost 2 bases and the J gene lost 0 bases, with 17 bases spanning the gap. The chain couples TRBV19 to TRBJ1-5; a weak D match, TRBD1 (6 bases). The sequence was obtained from a human donor in a cohort sampled during active COVID-19. The material sequenced was peripheral blood. The CDR3 nucleotides read TGTGCCAGTAGTATAATAAGGGGAGGGGGTTATAGCAATCAGCCCCAGCATTTT. Amino acids: CASSIIRGGGYSNQPQHF.